The TCR beta chain under discussion was sequenced for a study of CXCR3-negative and CXCR3-positive naive CD8 T cells. Whole-study context: Roughly 150 million TRB reads were obtained overall (about 1.5 +/- 0.3 million per library).

The study's findings and limits: Whereas memory cells differed, naive CXCR3-negative and CXCR3-positive cells shared similar TRBV-TRBJ usage. Fresh PBMCs went into most assays, and CXCR3 expression partly declined after cryopreservation.

Germline CDR1 and CDR2: LGHNA and YSLEER. CDR3 length: 15 residues. The authors prepared UMI-labeled TRB cDNA libraries by 5' RACE. TCRdb derives one entry per CDR3 protein from the 5' RACE reads, leaving out DNA. The repertoire table contains over 70,000 distinct CDR3 sequences. Concerning this clonotype itself: Its antigen is not known.

The authors gated naive CD8+ T cells as CD45RO-CCR7+CD27+CD95-. The rearrangement uses TRBV4-3 and TRBJ1-1; without DNA, the TCRdb call of TRBD1 cannot be checked. Material for sequencing was naive CXCR3- CD8+ T cells from blood. The subset: CD45RO-CCR7+CD27+CD95- naive CD8+ T cells lacking CXCR3 (TNR3-). The origin of this receptor is a human donor in good health. Some clones in this sample may be carry-over from other donors' samples. The CDR3 reads CASSQDRGKYTEAFF.